The clone carrying this T cell receptor (beta chain) occurred many times. Researchers amplified the TCR beta CDR3 regions from RNA transcripts. An initial round of RT-PCR targeting the TCR CDR3 relied on the HTBI primer set. Each CDR3 protein is one row after TCRdb ran MiXCR on the multiplex PCR reads. The table lists about 110,000 distinct CDR3 sequences, more than 15% of them singletons. This sample is part of a study of T cells in Graves' hyperthyroidism and ophthalmopathy. Material: blood. The origin of this receptor is a woman in her 50s with Graves' hyperthyroidism.

This CDR3 is CSASGGAKNTIYF. In DNA, the CDR3 is TGCAGTGCTAGTGGGGGGGCGAAGAACACCATATATTTT. V usage is TRBV20-1 and J usage is TRBJ1-3; TRBD1 might be the D (6 bases). The CDR3 is 13 residues long. Trimming took 3 bases from V and 7 from J, leaving 13 bases between them. The V gene's germline CDR1 is DFQATT and CDR2 SNEGSKA (reference sequence).